Listed below are T cell receptor beta chains from one sample, sequenced in a study of OX40 agonist ivuxolimab in advanced cancers. Sequencing used immunoSEQ multiplex PCR; TCRdb keeps in-frame clones, though not all of them. The sample shows 35,000 to 50,000 clones, 86% of them seen only once. The starting material was CD4+ or CD8+ T cells sorted from blood, obtained in a trial of the OX40 agonist ivuxolimab. The receptors here all came from an adult with an advanced solid tumor such as melanoma, head and neck, liver or kidney cancer. CDR3s include the opening cysteine and the closing phenylalanine or tryptophan. The order of the fields is CDR3 length, clone size, D gene, J gene, V gene, CDR3 DNA, CDR3 protein. D genes are given only for firm matches. Clone size is stated in some rows and not others, as once, few, many or a class when expanded.

13 . . TRBJ2-7 TRBV2 TGTGCCAGCCTCGGGTCGGACTCCTACGAGCAGTACTTC CASLGSDSYEQYF
16 . TRBD1 TRBJ2-7 TRBV4-1 TGCGCCAGCAGCCCCCAGCATGGACAGGTTTCCTACGAGCAGTACTTC CASSPQHGQVSYEQYF
14 . . TRBJ2-5 TRBV11-2 TGTGCCAGCAGCTCCGGCCGTCACGGTTCGGCCCAGTACTTC CASSSGRHGSAQYF
16 . TRBD2 TRBJ2-1 TRBV7-8 TGTGCCAGCAGCGCGACGGGACTAGCGGTTTACAATGAGCAGTTCTTC CASSATGLAVYNEQFF
14 . . TRBJ2-3 TRBV6-5 TGTGCCAGCAGTTACTTTCAGAGCACAGATACGCAGTATTTT CASSYFQSTDTQYF
12 . . TRBJ1-1 TRBV5-1 TGCGCCAGCAGTAATTGGGGCCGTGAAGCTTTCTTT CASSNWGREAFF
15 . TRBD2 TRBJ2-5 TRBV2 TGTGCCAGCACACTTATAGCGGGGGGGCGAGAGACCCAGTACTTC CASTLIAGGRETQYF
14 . . TRBJ2-3 TRBV7-6 TGTGCCAGCAGCTCGCGTCTTGGGACAGATACGCAGTATTTT CASSSRLGTDTQYF
14 . . TRBJ2-5 TRBV6-5 TGTGCCAGCAGTCGGAATACAGGGCAAGAGACCCAGTACTTC CASSRNTGQETQYF
14 . . TRBJ1-4 TRBV2 TGTGCCAGCAGTAACCGGGAGGTGGTGGAAAAACTGTTTTTT CASSNREVVEKLFF
14 . . TRBJ2-7 TRBV23-1 TGCGCCAGCAGTCGAGCGGGACATGACTACGAGCAGTACTTC CASSRAGHDYEQYF
15 . . TRBJ1-4 TRBV7-9 TGTGCCAGCAGTCCGAAGGTTTATCCTAATGAAAAACTGTTTTTT CASSPKVYPNEKLFF
14 once . TRBJ2-5 TRBV7-8 TGTGCCAGCAGCGCTAAGGGACTCGAAGAGACCCAGTACTTC CASSAKGLEETQYF
14 . . TRBJ1-1 TRBV5-6 TGTGCCAGCAGCTTGGACGGGGGCTGGACTGAAGCTTTCTTT CASSLDGGWTEAFF
15 . TRBD1 TRBJ2-7 TRBV4-3 TGCGCCAGCAGCCAAGTAGGGCAGGGGGTTTACGAGCAGTACTTC CASSQVGQGVYEQYF
14 . TRBD2 TRBJ2-7 TRBV15 TGTGCCACCAGCATTAGCGGGAGTCTACACGAGCAGTACTTC CATSISGSLHEQYF
12 . . TRBJ1-5 TRBV5-6 TGTGCCAGCAGCTTGGGGAATCAGCCCCAGCATTTT CASSLGNQPQHF
18 . . TRBJ2-3 TRBV1 TGCACCAGCAGCCAAGGGGGCTCACAGCGGGGGAACACAGATACGCAGTATTTT CTSSQGGSQRGNTDTQYF
15 . TRBD1 TRBJ2-7 TRBV5-6 TGTGCCAGCAGCGATACAACAGGGGAGCCCTACGAGCAGTACTTC CASSDTTGEPYEQYF
16 few TRBD1 TRBJ2-7 TRBV11-1 TGTGCCAGCAGCGTAAACAGGGGAACTAGCTCCTACGAGCAGTACTTC CASSVNRGTSSYEQYF
15 . . TRBJ1-1 TRBV5-1 TGCGCCAGCAGCGAAGGGGACCTTGGGAGTACTGAAGCTTTCTTT CASSEGDLGSTEAFF
12 few . TRBJ1-1 TRBV11-3 TGTGCCAGCAGCGCCGGGGACACTGAAGCTTTCTTT CASSAGDTEAFF
13 . . TRBJ2-1 TRBV19 TGTGCCAGTAACAGGGGACTCTTCAATGAGCAGTTCTTC CASNRGLFNEQFF
13 . . TRBJ1-2 TRBV12-5 TGTGCTAGTGGCATGACCTCAAGGATCGGCTACACCTTC CASGMTSRIGYTF
14 . TRBD2 TRBJ2-7 TRBV5-4 TGTGCCAGCAGCGATCTAGCGGGATTGAACGAGCAGTACTTC CASSDLAGLNEQYF
15 . . TRBJ1-2 TRBV7-9 TGTGCCAGCAGCTCAGGACGGGCCGACAGATATGGCTACACCTTC CASSSGRADRYGYTF
17 . TRBD2 TRBJ2-3 TRBV5-1 TGCGCCAGCAGAGGAACTAGCGGGGGCCATAGCACAGATACGCAGTATTTT CASRGTSGGHSTDTQYF
14 . TRBD1 TRBJ2-5 TRBV7-2 TGTGCCAGCAGCTCCGGGACAGCCGAAGAGACCCAGTACTTC CASSSGTAEETQYF
11 . . TRBJ2-1 TRBV19 TGTGCCAGTAGTATAGCGCGGGAGCAGTTCTTC CASSIAREQFF
15 . . TRBJ1-5 TRBV2 TGTGCCAGCAGTGAACACCTCTCTAGCAATCAGCCCCAGCATTTT CASSEHLSSNQPQHF
15 . . TRBJ2-3 TRBV27 TGTGCCAGCAGTTTGGGGGGGGGCGCCACAGATACGCAGTATTTT CASSLGGGATDTQYF
15 . TRBD2 TRBJ2-3 TRBV4-3 TGCGCCAGCAGCCAAGGACCTAGCGGTTTAGATACGCAGTATTTT CASSQGPSGLDTQYF
16 . . TRBJ1-4 TRBV5-1 TGCGCCAGCAGCTTGAAAGAGACGGACTTTAATGAAAAACTGTTTTTT CASSLKETDFNEKLFF
14 . . TRBJ1-5 TRBV5-1 TGCGCCAGCAGCTTGGAAGGGATGGGACAGCCCCAGCATTTT CASSLEGMGQPQHF
15 . . TRBJ1-1 TRBV28 TGTGCCAGCAGTCGATACGACGGGTCCCTTACTGAAGCTTTCTTT CASSRYDGSLTEAFF
13 . . TRBJ1-1 TRBV27 TGTGCCAGCAGTATGGGAGGCGGCACTGAAGCTTTCTTT CASSMGGGTEAFF
16 . . TRBJ1-2 TRBV19 TGTGCCAGTAGTATTTACCACAGGACGTTTAACTATGGCTACACCTTC CASSIYHRTFNYGYTF
12 . TRBD1 TRBJ1-1 TRBV7-9 TGTGCCAGCAGCCCACAGGGGCCTGAAGCTTTCTTT CASSPQGPEAFF
14 once . TRBJ2-1 TRBV5-1 TGCGCCAGCAACCCATTAAGCTCCTACAATGAGCAGTTCTTC CASNPLSSYNEQFF
16 . TRBD1 TRBJ1-4 TRBV4-3 TGCGCCAGCAGCCAAGATGGACAGGGGACTAATGAAAAACTGTTTTTT CASSQDGQGTNEKLFF
19 once . TRBJ1-1 TRBV15 TGTGCCACCAGCAGAGGTCTAGCTTGGACAACGGAAGAGAACACTGAAGCTTTCTTT CATSRGLAWTTEENTEAFF
18 . TRBD2 TRBJ2-1 TRBV5-1 TGCGCCAGCAGCCCTGGACTAGCGGACACGAGCTCCTACAATGAGCAGTTCTTC CASSPGLADTSSYNEQFF
15 . . TRBJ2-1 TRBV19 TGTGCCAGTAGTATAGGGTGGGTGTCGTCCAATGAGCAGTTCTTC CASSIGWVSSNEQFF
13 . . TRBJ1-1 TRBV7-8 TGTGCCAGCAGCTTACCACCGTTCACTGAAGCTTTCTTT CASSLPPFTEAFF
14 . . TRBJ1-3 TRBV5-1 TGCGCCAGCAGCTTGCTGAACCGGGGAAACACCATATATTTT CASSLLNRGNTIYF
13 . . TRBJ2-5 TRBV2 TGTGCCAGCGAGGGACCTTCGACGGAGACCCAGTACTTC CASEGPSTETQYF
15 . . TRBJ1-3 TRBV4-1 TGCGCCAGCAGCCAAGTTGGGAGCTCTGGAAACACCATATATTTT CASSQVGSSGNTIYF